This entry features one T cell receptor beta chain sequence. These data originate in a study of T cell changes during pregnancy in multiple sclerosis. Sequenced by immunoSEQ multiplex PCR; TCRdb stores in-frame clones only, minus some. The sample includes about 120,000 clones, 92% of them seen just once. The source of this sequence is a female donor with multiple sclerosis, enrolled in a pregnancy study. Sequencing used peripheral blood, obtained in the third trimester of pregnancy.

This CDR3 is CAISESQGGVTEAFF. The CDR3 DNA reads as TGTGCCATCAGTGAATCACAGGGGGGTGTAACTGAAGCTTTCTTT. The chain has TRBV10-3 and TRBJ1-1, with TRBD1 identical over 8 bases. With 3 bases clipped from V and 5 bases from J, the junction kept 8 bases outside the gene matches. The CDR3 consists of 15 residues. Germline V gene data show CDR1 as ENHRY and CDR2 as SYGVKD.